These 28 T cell receptor beta chains were sequenced from one sample in a study of T cell changes during pregnancy in multiple sclerosis. Measured with immunoSEQ multiplex PCR; TCRdb has only the in-frame clones, and not every one. The data contain some 40,000 clones, 85% to 90% of them seen just once; the ten biggest clones take up more than 0.5%. The sequences come from CD4+ T cells from peripheral blood mononuclear cells, collected in the second trimester of pregnancy. The origin of the receptors is a female donor with multiple sclerosis, enrolled in a pregnancy study.

Turning to this clone: This CDR3 is also generated by other DNA sequences in the sample. This chain uses TRBV19 with TRBJ1-1; a weak D match, TRBD1 (5 bases). Per germline, CDR1 LNHDA and CDR2 SQIVND (reference sequence). The germline V and J ends were trimmed by 0 bases and 0 bases, with 5 bases remaining between them. CDR3 length: 14 residues. The CDR3 DNA sequence: TGTGCCAGTAGTATAGAAGGGGTGAACACTGAAGCTTTCTTT. Its protein product is CASSIEGVNTEAFF.

The V call is TRBV10-3, the J call TRBJ2-7, with 8 bases that match TRBD2. Germline loops: CDR1 ENHRY, CDR2 SYGVKD. This CDR3 is 14 amino acids long. With 7 bases clipped from V and 1 base from J, the junction kept 6 bases outside the gene matches. The CDR3 sequence is CAITSTSGSYEQYF. The CDR3 DNA is TGTGCCATCACCAGTACTAGCGGATCCTACGAGCAGTACTTC.

The chain combines TRBV7-3 with TRBJ2-7, with 9 nucleotides matching TRBD2. CDR3 size: 14 residues. With V trimmed by 1 base and J by 6 bases, 4 bases remained unmatched. Per the germline V gene, CDR1 is SGHTA and CDR2 is FQGTGA. The CDR3 coding sequence is TGTGCCAGCAGCTTAAGGCATAGCGGGGGCGAGCAGTACTTC. It is translated as CASSLRHSGGEQYF. The variable domain in full, with the rest retrieved from reference TRBV7-3 and TRBJ2-7, is GAGVSQTPSNKVTEKGKYVELRCDPISGHTALYWYRQSLGQGPEFLIYFQGTGAADDSGLPNDRFFAVRPEGSVSTLKIQRTERGDSAVYLCASSLRHSGGEQYFGPGTRLTVT.

This sequence joins TRBV19 and TRBJ1-5; 9 bases agree with TRBD1. The CDR3 consists of 17 residues. V was pared by 5 bases and J by 3 bases, with 11 bases of the junction left unmatched. CDR1 and CDR2 from the germline V gene are LNHDA and SQIVND (reference sequence). In nucleotides, the CDR3 is TGTGCCAGTAGTTCTCCGGACAGGGGACTCTCCAATCAGCCCCAGCATTTT. Translating gives CASSSPDRGLSNQPQHF.

V usage is TRBV5-1 and J usage is TRBJ2-1; D perhaps matches TRBD1 (6 bases). The CDR3 sequence is 15 residues long. V lost 5 bases, J lost 1 base, and 13 bases lay in between. The germline gives CDR1 SGHRS, CDR2 YFSETQ. This CDR3 is CASSTTRGSYNEQFF. CDR3 coding DNA: TGCGCCAGCAGTACAACTAGGGGGTCCTACAATGAGCAGTTCTTC.

This chain links TRBV7-9 with TRBJ1-1; D might be TRBD1 (6 bases). With 2 bases removed from V and 7 bases from J, the gap between germline ends came to 20 bases. The CDR3 totals 16 residues. Germline CDR1 SEHNR, CDR2 FQNEAQ (reference sequence). CDR3: CASSLTGTSEGYEAFF. CDR3 in DNA: TGTGCCAGCAGCTTAACAGGGACCTCAGAGGGATATGAAGCTTTCTTT.

The chain couples TRBV2 to TRBJ2-7; 8 bases are a match to TRBD1. The CDR3 is made up of 15 amino acids. The V and J ends lost 5 bases and 3 bases, in that order; junction bases with no gene match: 9. Germline CDR1 reads SNHLY; CDR2 reads FYNNEI. The CDR3 reads CASSLKRTGNYEQYF. The DNA for the CDR3 is TGTGCCAGCAGTTTGAAGAGGACAGGGAACTACGAGCAGTACTTC. The full variable domain, in which reference TRBV2 and TRBJ2-7 provide the parts outside the CDR3, is EPEVTQTPSHQVTQMGQEVILRCVPISNHLYFYWYRQILGQKVEFLVSFYNNEISEKSEIFDDQFSVERPDGSNFTLKIRSTKLEDSAMYFCASSLKRTGNYEQYFGPGTRLTVT.

This chain connects TRBV7-3 to TRBJ2-6; 9 bases fit TRBD1. The germline V gene has CDR1 SGHTA and CDR2 FQGTGA. The CDR3 runs to 19 residues. V was pared by 4 bases and J by 0 bases, with 10 bases of the junction left unmatched. CDR3 in DNA: TGTGCCAGCAGCTCGCCTGGGGGACAGGGAAGCTCTGGGGCCAACGTCCTGACTTTC. Translated: CASSSPGGQGSSGANVLTF. Looking up the rest from reference TRBV7-3 and TRBJ2-6 gives the full variable domain: GAGVSQTPSNKVTEKGKYVELRCDPISGHTALYWYRQSLGQGPEFLIYFQGTGAADDSGLPNDRFFAVRPEGSVSTLKIQRTERGDSAVYLCASSSPGGQGSSGANVLTFGAGSRLTVL.

This clone occurred a few times. The chain links TRBV19 to TRBJ2-5, with D unclear. The CDR3 runs to 14 residues. Between the trimmed V and J ends, which lost 5 bases and 1 base, there was a span of 11 bases. In germline, CDR1 is LNHDA, CDR2 SQIVND (reference sequence). CDR3 amino acids: CASSSVGFQETQYF. In nucleotides, the CDR3 is TGTGCCAGTAGTTCGGTCGGTTTCCAAGAGACCCAGTACTTC.

The chain is built from TRBV6-6 and TRBJ1-2; the match to TRBD1 covers 7 bases. The CDR3 has 15 residues. Germline CDR1 and CDR2: MNHNY and SVGAGI (reference sequence). After removal of 7 bases from V and 0 bases from J, the junction contained 8 bases not matched to a gene. CDR3 residues: CASTTTGETNYGYTF. CDR3 in DNA: TGTGCCAGCACTACCACAGGGGAGACTAACTATGGCTACACCTTC.

The chain is built from TRBV7-3 and TRBJ1-5; D is uncertain. Germline CDR1 reads SGHTA; CDR2 reads FQGTGA. This CDR3 region has 17 residues. The V end was cut by 5 bases, the J end by 0 bases, with 17 bases between. The CDR3 DNA sequence: TGTGCCAGCAGCCTAAGGTCCAGATATTATAGCAATCAGCCCCAGCATTTT. Its translation: CASSLRSRYYSNQPQHF.

This chain joins TRBV5-1 and TRBJ1-5; 7 bases line up with TRBD1. The germline gives CDR1 SGHRS, CDR2 YFSETQ. This CDR3 comprises 16 residues. Trimming cost V 0 bases and J 3 bases; bases outside gene matches: 6. This chain's CDR3 is CASSLAPTGNNQPQHF. CDR3 coding DNA: TGCGCCAGCAGCTTGGCCCCGACAGGGAACAATCAGCCCCAGCATTTT.

The chain uses TRBV9 and TRBJ2-1; a possible D gene is TRBD2 (6 bases). Germline V gene data show CDR1 as SGDLS and CDR2 as YYNGEE. The CDR3 consists of 15 residues. V lost 3 bases and J lost 4, with 14 bases in between. CDR3 sequence reads: CASSAGSGTYNEQFF. The CDR3 nucleotides read TGTGCCAGCAGCGCCGGTAGCGGAACTTACAATGAGCAGTTCTTC.

This chain connects TRBV4-3 to TRBJ2-3; D is ambiguous. The CDR3 is made up of 13 amino acids. The ends were cut back, 4 bases at V and 2 bases at J, with 7 bases in the middle. Germline loops: CDR1 LGHNA, CDR2 YSLEER. The CDR3 coding sequence is TGCGCCAGCAGCCGCGAGTTCACAGATACGCAGTATTTT. Amino acids: CASSREFTDTQYF.

CDR3 in amino acids: CASSWGGRERHEQYF. The CDR3 coding sequence is TGTGCCAGCAGCTGGGGGGGGCGGGAGCGACACGAGCAGTACTTC. The genes are TRBV5-4 and TRBJ2-7; tentative D call: TRBD2 (7 bases). V was clipped by 3 bases and J by 5 bases, with 18 bases between them. The germline CDR1 and CDR2 sequences are SGHNT and YYREEE (reference sequence). The CDR3 runs to 15 residues. The whole variable domain, filled in from reference TRBV5-4 and TRBJ2-7, reads ETGVTQSPTHLIKTRGQQVTLRCSSQSGHNTVSWYQQALGQGPQFIFQYYREEENGRGNFPPRFSGLQFPNYSSELNVNALELDDSALYLCASSWGGRERHEQYFGPGTRLTVT.

This rearrangement joins TRBV6-5 to TRBJ2-1, with TRBD2 matching over 10 bases. CDR1 and CDR2 from the germline V gene are MNHEY and SVGAGI. The CDR3 has 15 amino acids. The junction had 13 bases not matched to a gene; V was cut back by 7 bases and J by 10 bases. Here the CDR3 reads CASKQNPETSGEQFF. Here the CDR3 DNA reads TGTGCCAGCAAGCAAAATCCGGAGACTAGCGGGGAGCAGTTCTTC.

This CDR3 is CASSPNRQVAQETQYF. The CDR3 coding sequence is TGTGCCAGCAGCCCTAACCGCCAGGTCGCCCAAGAGACCCAGTACTTC. The chain recombines TRBV7-2 with TRBJ2-5; D uncertain. This CDR3 spans 16 amino acids. Germline CDR1 SGHTA, CDR2 FQGNSA. V was clipped by 5 bases and J by 1 base, with 17 bases between them.

The CDR3, as DNA: TGTGCCAGCTCACACGGACAGGGGGCTGTACCGCAGTATTTT. The encoded protein is CASSHGQGAVPQYF. The rearrangement joins TRBV18 to TRBJ2-3; 11 bases align to TRBD1. V trimming: 4 bases; J trimming: 10 bases; junction bases outside the gene matches: 7. Germline V gene sequence: CDR1 KGHSH, CDR2 LQKENI. The CDR3 sequence is 14 residues long. Full variable domain (missing parts from reference TRBV18 and TRBJ2-3): NAGVMQNPRHLVRRRGQEARLRCSPMKGHSHVYWYRQLPEEGLKFMVYLQKENIIDESGMPKERFSAEFPKEGPSILRIQQVVRGDSAAYFCASSHGQGAVPQYFGPGTRLTVL.

The CDR3 loop is CASSQGQGYTYEQYF. CDR3 bases: TGTGCCAGCAGCCAGGGACAGGGGTATACCTACGAGCAGTACTTC. The V gene is TRBV14, the J gene TRBJ2-7; TRBD1 agrees at 10 bases. The CDR3 runs 15 residues. CDR1 is SGHDN and CDR2 is FVKESK in the germline V gene. After removal of 3 bases from V and 2 bases from J, the junction contained 4 bases not matched to a gene.

The chain employs TRBV14 and TRBJ2-7; 10 bases align to TRBD2. Losses at the gene ends were 4 bases for V and 2 bases for J; bases not matched to a gene: 5. This CDR3 contains 15 residues. CDR1 is SGHDN and CDR2 is FVKESK in the germline V gene. Written as DNA, the CDR3 is TGTGCCAGCAGCCCCTTAGGACTAGCGGCCTACGAGCAGTACTTC. Translated: CASSPLGLAAYEQYF.

The chain links TRBV6-6 to TRBJ2-5, with D tentatively TRBD2 (7 bases). This CDR3 is built from 14 residues. Germline lookup yields CDR1 MNHNY and CDR2 SVGAGI (reference sequence). V lost 7 bases, J lost 4 bases, and 16 bases lay in between. CDR3 sequence reads: CASIKEGGGETQYF. The CDR3 nucleotides read TGTGCCAGCATCAAAGAGGGGGGGGGAGAGACCCAGTACTTC.

The rearrangement uses TRBV18 and TRBJ1-4; TRBD1 might be the D (5 bases). The germline CDR1 and CDR2 sequences are KGHSH and LQKENI. The CDR3 has 18 amino acids. V was shortened by 6 bases and J by 8 bases, with 28 bases between the two germline ends. CDR3 coding DNA: TGTGCCAGCTCCGCCTATATAACAACGCAGGGTATGGACGAAAAACTGTTTTTT. This gives the protein CASSAYITTQGMDEKLFF.

The V and J genes are TRBV5-6 and TRBJ1-2, with 10 bases identical to TRBD1. Germline V CDR1 and CDR2: SGHDT, YYEEEE. V dropped 7 bases and J dropped 5; count of bases not matched to a gene: 5. The CDR3 loop spans 13 amino acids. CDR3 loop: CASSGTGAYGYTF. The CDR3 nucleotides are TGTGCCAGCTCCGGGACAGGGGCGTATGGCTACACCTTC.

The J gene is TRBJ2-1, the V gene TRBV5-1, with 7 bases identical to TRBD1. V gave up 2 bases and J gave up 1 base; unmatched junction bases: 3. Germline V gene data show CDR1 as SGHRS and CDR2 as YFSETQ. CDR3 length equals 15 residues. The CDR3 spells CASSLQGRSYNEQFF. CDR3 nucleotide sequence: TGCGCCAGCAGCTTACAGGGGCGATCCTACAATGAGCAGTTCTTC.

This chain links TRBV25-1 with TRBJ2-7; D is ambiguous. Germline lookup yields CDR1 MGHDK and CDR2 SYGVNS. V lost 4 bases and J 3 bases, leaving 4 bases between the germline ends. The CDR3 sequence is 11 residues long. The CDR3 DNA sequence: TGTGCCAGCAGTGCCCTCTACGAGCAGTACTTC. Amino acids: CASSALYEQYF.

This chain links TRBV11-2 with TRBJ2-1; D ambiguous. The CDR3 loop spans 14 amino acids. Per the germline V gene, CDR1 is SGHAT and CDR2 is FQNNGV. Deletions cut 3 bases from V and 0 bases from J, with 6 bases between. The CDR3 coding sequence is TGTGCCAGCAGCTTCCGGAGCTCCTACAATGAGCAGTTCTTC. Encoded protein: CASSFRSSYNEQFF.

The V gene is TRBV19, the J gene TRBJ2-7; tentatively, D is TRBD2 (6 bases). There are 17 residues in the CDR3. V lost 5 bases and J lost 0, with 20 bases in between. The germline CDR1 and CDR2 sequences are LNHDA and SQIVND (reference sequence). The CDR3 here is CASSELPGDPPSYEQYF. Here the CDR3 DNA reads TGTGCCAGTAGTGAATTACCGGGAGACCCCCCCTCCTACGAGCAGTACTTC.

Within the sample, this clone is medium-sized (0.01 to 0.1%). This chain uses TRBV7-9 with TRBJ2-7, with 7 bases that match TRBD1. Trimming at V came to 4 bases and at J to 7 bases, leaving 10 bases not matched to a gene. This CDR3 region has 14 residues. Germline lookup yields CDR1 SEHNR and CDR2 FQNEAQ (reference sequence). CDR3 sequence (DNA): TGTGCCAGCAGCTCCCGGGACAGAGGTGTTGAGCAGTACTTC. This translates into CASSSRDRGVEQYF.